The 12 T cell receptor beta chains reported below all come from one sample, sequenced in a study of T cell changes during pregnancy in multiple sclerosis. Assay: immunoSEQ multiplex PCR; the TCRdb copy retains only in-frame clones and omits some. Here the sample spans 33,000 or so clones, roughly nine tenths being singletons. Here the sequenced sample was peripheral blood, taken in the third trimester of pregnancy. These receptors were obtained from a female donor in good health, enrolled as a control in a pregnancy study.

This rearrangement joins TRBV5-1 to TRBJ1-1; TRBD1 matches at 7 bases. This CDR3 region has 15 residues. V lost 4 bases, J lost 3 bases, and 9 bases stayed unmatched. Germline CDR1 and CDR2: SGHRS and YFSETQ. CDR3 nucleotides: TGCGCCAGCAGCGTAAGAGACAGGGTATACACTGAAGCTTTCTTT. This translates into CASSVRDRVYTEAFF.

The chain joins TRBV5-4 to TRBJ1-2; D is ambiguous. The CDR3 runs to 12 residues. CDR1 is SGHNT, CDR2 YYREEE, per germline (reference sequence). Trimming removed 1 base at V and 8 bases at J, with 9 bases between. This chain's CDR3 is CASSLLSRGYTF. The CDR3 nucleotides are TGTGCCAGCAGCTTGCTTTCGCGGGGCTACACCTTC.

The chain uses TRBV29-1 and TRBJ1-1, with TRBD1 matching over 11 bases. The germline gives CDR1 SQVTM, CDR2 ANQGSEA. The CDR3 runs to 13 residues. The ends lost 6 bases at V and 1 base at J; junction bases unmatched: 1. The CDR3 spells CSVDRGRNTEAFF. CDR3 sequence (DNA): TGCAGCGTGGACAGGGGGCGGAACACTGAAGCTTTCTTT. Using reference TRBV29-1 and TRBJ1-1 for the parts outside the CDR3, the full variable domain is SAVISQKPSRDICQRGTSLTIQCQVDSQVTMMFWYRQQPGQSLTLIATANQGSEATYESGFVIDKFPISRPNLTFSTLTVSNMSPEDSSIYLCSVDRGRNTEAFFGQGTRLTVV.

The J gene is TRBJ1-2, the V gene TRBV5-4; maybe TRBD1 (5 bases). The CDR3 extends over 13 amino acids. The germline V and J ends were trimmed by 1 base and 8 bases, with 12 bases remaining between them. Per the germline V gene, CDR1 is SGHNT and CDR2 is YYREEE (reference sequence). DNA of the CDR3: TGTGCCAGCAGCTTGTGGGGGGATAGGGGCTACACCTTC. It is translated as CASSLWGDRGYTF.

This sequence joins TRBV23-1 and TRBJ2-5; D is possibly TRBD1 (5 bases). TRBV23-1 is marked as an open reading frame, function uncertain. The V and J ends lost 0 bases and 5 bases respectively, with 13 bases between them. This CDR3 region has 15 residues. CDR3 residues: CASSQSSGSRETQYF. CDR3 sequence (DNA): TGCGCCAGCAGTCAATCTTCAGGGTCTCGGGAGACCCAGTACTTC.

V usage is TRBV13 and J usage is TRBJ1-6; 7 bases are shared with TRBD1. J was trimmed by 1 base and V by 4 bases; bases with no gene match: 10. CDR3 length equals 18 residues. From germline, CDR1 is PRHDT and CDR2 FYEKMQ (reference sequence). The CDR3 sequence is CASSSLQGSVSYNSPLHF. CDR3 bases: TGTGCCAGCAGCTCCCTACAGGGGTCCGTATCCTATAATTCACCCCTCCACTTT.

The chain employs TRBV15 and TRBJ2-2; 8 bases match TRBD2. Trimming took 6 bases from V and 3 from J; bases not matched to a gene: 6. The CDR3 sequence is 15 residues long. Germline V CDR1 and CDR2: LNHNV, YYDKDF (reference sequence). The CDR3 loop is CATRGLGSYTGELFF. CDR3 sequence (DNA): TGTGCCACCAGGGGACTAGGGTCATACACCGGGGAGCTGTTTTTT.

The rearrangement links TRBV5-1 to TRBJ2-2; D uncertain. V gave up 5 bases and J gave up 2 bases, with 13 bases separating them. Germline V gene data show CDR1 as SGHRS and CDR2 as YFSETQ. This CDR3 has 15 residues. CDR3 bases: TGCGCCAGCAGTCCCGACATACAAAACACCGGGGAGCTGTTTTTT. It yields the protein CASSPDIQNTGELFF.

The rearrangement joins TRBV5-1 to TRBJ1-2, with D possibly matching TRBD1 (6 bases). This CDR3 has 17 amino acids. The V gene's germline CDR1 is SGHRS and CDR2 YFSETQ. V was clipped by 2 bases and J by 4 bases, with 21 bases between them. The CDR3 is CASSFSPELGASYGYTF. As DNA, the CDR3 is TGCGCCAGCAGCTTTTCCCCCGAGTTGGGGGCCTCCTATGGCTACACCTTC.

CDR3 loop: CASSGGQGITEAFF. Here the CDR3 DNA reads TGTGCCAGCAGCGGGGGACAGGGGATCACTGAAGCTTTCTTT. This rearrangement joins TRBV9 to TRBJ1-1, with 10 nucleotides matching TRBD1. The germline V gene encodes CDR1 SGDLS and CDR2 YYNGEE. The CDR3 is made up of 14 amino acids. The ends lost 3 bases at V and 4 bases at J; junction bases unmatched: 3.

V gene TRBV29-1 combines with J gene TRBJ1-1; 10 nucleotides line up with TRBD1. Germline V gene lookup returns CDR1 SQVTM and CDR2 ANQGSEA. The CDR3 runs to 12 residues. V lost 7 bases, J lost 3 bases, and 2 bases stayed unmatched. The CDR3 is CSAGQGDTEAFF. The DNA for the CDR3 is TGCAGCGCCGGACAGGGGGACACTGAAGCTTTCTTT.

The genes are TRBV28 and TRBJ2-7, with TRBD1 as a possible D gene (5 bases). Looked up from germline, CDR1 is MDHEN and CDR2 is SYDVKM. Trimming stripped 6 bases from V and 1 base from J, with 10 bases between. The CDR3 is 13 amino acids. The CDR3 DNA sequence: TGTGCCAGCAGGGGATCAGGGTCCTACGAGCAGTACTTC. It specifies CASRGSGSYEQYF.